The sequence of this TCR beta chain was determined in a study of T cells after yellow fever vaccination. Each CDR3 protein is one row after TCRdb ran MiXCR on the 5' RACE reads. The table has about 400,000 distinct CDR3 sequences, approximately 6% seen once; the top ten hold 15%. Study-wide points: Although most clonotypes did not, a small share appeared in both CD4 and CD8 compartments.

Worth noting for this clonotype: Antigen: not known.

The TCR sequence derives from a man younger than 40 who received the YFV17D yellow fever vaccine. Specimen: PBMCs, collected 5 days after the yellow fever booster vaccination.

This CDR3 is CASGSRRTGELFF. The CDR3 nucleotides are TGTGCCAGCGGGAGTCGTCGTACCGGGGAGCTGTTTTTT. The V gene is TRBV2, the J gene TRBJ2-2; the D gene is possibly TRBD2 (5 bases). Trimming left V 8 bases short and J 5 bases short, with 12 bases between. Germline values: CDR1 SNHLY, CDR2 FYNNEI. CDR3 length: 13 residues.